This paragraph reports one T cell receptor beta chain. The sample originates from a study of technical replicates of blood from a few donors. Sequencing was performed with immunoSEQ multiplex PCR; in TCRdb, only in-frame clones are kept and a portion is missing. The sample gives 55,000 to 80,000 clones, more than 95% of which show up once; roughly 0.15% is in the top ten. V was pared by 2 bases and J by 0 bases, with 5 bases between. The CDR3 is 14 amino acids. CDR1 and CDR2 from the germline V gene are LNHDA and SQIVND (reference sequence). The specimen sequenced was T cells isolated from PBMCs. This TCR was recovered from a human donor in good health. The chain carries TRBV19 and TRBJ1-5, with D uncertain. CDR3 sequence reads: CASSISYSNQPQHF. The CDR3, as DNA: TGTGCCAGTAGTATATCCTATAGCAATCAGCCCCAGCATTTT.